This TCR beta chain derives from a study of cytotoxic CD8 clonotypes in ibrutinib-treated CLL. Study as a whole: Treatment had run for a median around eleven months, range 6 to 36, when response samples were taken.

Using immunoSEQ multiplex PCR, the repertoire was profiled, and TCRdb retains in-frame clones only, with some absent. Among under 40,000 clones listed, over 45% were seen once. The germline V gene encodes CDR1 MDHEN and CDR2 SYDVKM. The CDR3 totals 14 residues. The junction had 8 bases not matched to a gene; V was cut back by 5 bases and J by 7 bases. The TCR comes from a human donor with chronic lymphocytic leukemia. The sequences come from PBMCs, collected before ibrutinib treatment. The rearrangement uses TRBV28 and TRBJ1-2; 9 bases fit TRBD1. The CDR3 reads CASSHLTGGVGYTF. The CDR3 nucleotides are TGTGCCAGCAGTCACCTGACAGGGGGTGTTGGCTACACCTTC.